At least ten counts were recorded for the clone carrying this T cell receptor beta chain. What it recognizes is unknown. The data derive from a study of CD8 T cells in ankylosing spondylitis. Study results and caveats: There was a TCR beta motif, made of eight highly homologous variants, that appeared characteristic of ankylosing spondylitis blood. Earlier work had already found some motif variants in reactive arthritis synovial fluid and blood.

Quantitative barcoded 5'-RACE was used to prepare TCR beta libraries. MiXCR, applied by TCRdb to the 5' RACE reads, yields one record per CDR3 protein. The sample comprises some 130,000 distinct CDR3 sequences, approximately 9.7% of which are singletons, and 3% to 4% rests with the top ten. The TCR was taken from a male donor with ankylosing spondylitis or in good health (not recorded which). The source material was blood, either unsorted or a sorted T cell fraction (not recorded which).

In DNA, the CDR3 is TGTGCCAGCAGTACGACAGGGGAGAATGGCTACACCTTC. It translates to CASSTTGENGYTF. The genes are TRBV12-3 or TRBV12-4 and TRBJ1-2, with TRBD1 matching 8 bases. The CDR3 is 13 amino acids. With 5 bases clipped from V and 6 bases from J, the junction kept 5 bases outside the gene matches.